Many counts were recorded for the clone carrying this TCR beta chain. The sample is drawn from a study of identical twins. V was trimmed by 2 bases and J by 0 bases, leaving 20 bases between them. The CDR3 totals 19 residues. Germline loops: CDR1 SGHVS, CDR2 FQNEAQ. From the 5' RACE reads, TCRdb called clonotypes with MiXCR, one entry per CDR3 protein. The sample records 250,000 to 350,000 distinct CDR3 sequences, roughly 9% being singletons. The sample also formed part of further work on yellow fever vaccine responses in identical twins.

The sequenced sample consisted of CD8+ T cells sorted from blood. The TCR comes from a woman between 18 and 29 years old in good health. The chain is built from TRBV7-8 and TRBJ2-4; D may be TRBD2 (6 bases). In nucleotides, the CDR3 is TGTGCCAGCAGCTTATTTAAGAACTATAGCGGTCTAGCCAAAAACATTCAGTACTTC. It encodes CASSLFKNYSGLAKNIQYF.